These 23 T cell receptor beta chains were all obtained from the same sample, sequenced in a study of blood T cell repertoires in COVID-19 (dated by TCRdb to between 2020 and 2021). The library was generated by the immunoSEQ multiplex PCR assay. What TCRdb holds here is the immuneACCESS table cut down to in-frame rearrangements. Part of the clones is not present; checked against another copy, under half of the missing clones reflect an unresolved V gene, and the others are unexplained. This sample has roughly 140,000 clones in its table, and roughly four fifths of those were observed once. The ten largest make up 6% to 7.5% of the sample. The sequencing input was peripheral blood. The receptors here all came from a human donor in a cohort sampled during active COVID-19.

The CDR3 nucleotides read TGTGCCAGCAGCTTAGGGGACATGTGGGGGGAGCTGTTTTTT. Translating gives CASSLGDMWGELFF. This chain joins TRBV11-2 and TRBJ2-2, with a weak D call TRBD1 (6 bases). Germline-derived CDR1 and CDR2 are SGHAT and FQNNGV. V shed 1 base and J shed 8 bases, with 11 bases lying between them. This CDR3 is 14 amino acids long.

CDR3 in amino acids: CASSQGGQGNLEAFF. As DNA, the CDR3 is TGTGCCAGCAGCCAAGGGGGACAGGGAAACCTTGAAGCTTTCTTT. The chain recombines TRBV3-1 (or the pseudogene TRBV3-2) with TRBJ1-1, with 9 bases aligning to TRBD1. The CDR3 is made up of 15 amino acids. After removal of 1 base from V and 7 bases from J, the junction contained 7 bases not matched to a gene. Germline V lookup: CDR1 LGHDT, CDR2 YNNKEL (reference sequence).

The gene calls are TRBV7-2 and TRBJ1-5, with D hard to call. The CDR3 spans 14 residues. Per the germline V gene, CDR1 is SGHTA and CDR2 is FQGNSA. With 1 base removed from V and 5 bases from J, the gap between germline ends came to 9 bases. The CDR3 spells CASSLDPYYQPQHF. Written as DNA, the CDR3 is TGTGCCAGCAGCTTAGACCCTTACTATCAGCCCCAGCATTTT.

This chain links TRBV11-2 with TRBJ2-3, with TRBD2 matching over 11 bases. Per germline, CDR1 SGHAT and CDR2 FQNNGV. Losses at the gene ends were 3 bases for V and 4 bases for J; bases not matched to a gene: 6. The CDR3 contains 16 residues. The CDR3 coding sequence is TGTGCCAGCAGCTTGGATAGCGGGGGGGCCGCAGATACGCAGTATTTT. This codes for CASSLDSGGAADTQYF.

As to this clone: Distinct nucleotide sequences in the sample also encode this CDR3. This chain joins TRBV5-6 and TRBJ2-1, with 10 bases aligning to TRBD2. CDR3 size: 15 residues. J gave up 5 bases and V 2 bases, and 4 bases lay outside the gene matches. Per germline, CDR1 SGHDT and CDR2 YYEEEE. The DNA of the CDR3 is TGTGCCAGCAGCTTCAGTAGCGGGGGGAACAATGAGCAGTTCTTC. This gives the protein CASSFSSGGNNEQFF.

The gene calls are TRBV25-1 and TRBJ2-5; D is uncertain. The CDR3 length is 11 residues. CDR1 MGHDK and CDR2 SYGVNS come from the germline V gene. V was pared by 4 bases and J by 4 bases, with 4 bases between. CDR3 residues: CASSALETQYF. The CDR3 bases are TGTGCCAGCAGTGCTTTAGAGACCCAGTACTTC.

The chain combines TRBV12-3 or TRBV12-4 with TRBJ2-2, with 7 bases lining up with TRBD1. CDR3 size: 13 residues. V dropped 6 bases and J dropped 6; count of bases not matched to a gene: 4. The CDR3 DNA sequence: TGTGCCAGCAGCATTACAGGGGCCGGGGAGCTGTTTTTT. Translated: CASSITGAGELFF.

The rearrangement links TRBV5-1 to TRBJ2-5, with 11 positions matching TRBD2. The V gene's germline CDR1 is SGHRS and CDR2 YFSETQ. This CDR3 region has 15 residues. The V gene end was trimmed by 0 bases and the J gene end by 4 bases; junction bases not matched to a gene: 2. CDR3 amino acids: CASSLALAGGETQYF. In DNA form, the CDR3 reads TGCGCCAGCAGCTTGGCCCTAGCGGGGGGAGAGACCCAGTACTTC.

This clone was seen more than once but under ten times. The chain is built from TRBV3-1 (or the pseudogene TRBV3-2) and TRBJ2-2; possibly TRBD2 for D (5 bases). Germline V gene sequence: CDR1 LGHDT, CDR2 YNNKEL (reference sequence). The CDR3 covers 16 residues. Trimming left V 1 base short and J 3 bases short, with 12 bases between. DNA for the CDR3: TGTGCCAGCAGCCAAGGGGCTAGCAGCTACACCGGGGAGCTGTTTTTT. Its translation: CASSQGASSYTGELFF.

This sequence joins TRBV10-3 and TRBJ1-2; TRBD1 matches 9 bases. Trimming at V came to 7 bases and at J to 8 bases, leaving 8 bases not matched to a gene. The CDR3 runs to 13 residues. Germline V lookup: CDR1 ENHRY, CDR2 SYGVKD. The CDR3 is CAIKSGTGWGYTF. The DNA for the CDR3 is TGTGCCATCAAGTCCGGGACAGGGTGGGGCTACACCTTC.

The rearrangement joins TRBV3-1 (or the pseudogene TRBV3-2) to TRBJ2-2; no clear D. The CDR3 spans 15 residues. Germline V lookup: CDR1 LGHDT, CDR2 YNNKEL (reference sequence). Deletions cut 0 bases from V and 3 bases from J, with 8 bases between. The CDR3 loop reads CASSQDAGDTGELFF. DNA for the CDR3: TGTGCCAGCAGCCAAGACGCCGGAGACACCGGGGAGCTGTTTTTT.

The chain joins TRBV19 to TRBJ1-5, with a tentative D call TRBD1 (6 bases). The CDR3 loop spans 15 amino acids. With 5 bases removed from V and 7 bases from J, the gap between germline ends came to 18 bases. Germline values: CDR1 LNHDA, CDR2 SQIVND (reference sequence). The CDR3 sequence is CASSANTGPRQPQHF. In DNA, the CDR3 is TGTGCCAGTAGTGCAAACACAGGGCCACGGCAGCCCCAGCATTTT.

The chain combines TRBV19 with TRBJ1-4; TRBD1 aligns across 8 bases. The CDR3 spans 15 residues. Losses at the gene ends were 2 bases for V and 2 bases for J; bases not matched to a gene: 1. The V gene's germline CDR1 is LNHDA and CDR2 SQIVND (reference sequence). CDR3 sequence (DNA): TGTGCCAGTAGTATAAACAGGGGGACTAATGAAAAACTGTTTTTT. It yields the protein CASSINRGTNEKLFF.

The genes are TRBV18 and TRBJ1-3; weak D call: TRBD1 (6 bases). V lost 4 bases, J lost 0 bases, and 13 bases lay in between. Per germline, CDR1 KGHSH and CDR2 LQKENI. This CDR3 is built from 16 residues. The DNA of the CDR3 is TGTGCCAGCTCACGGGGTACAGGGTACTCTGGAAACACCATATATTTT. This gives the protein CASSRGTGYSGNTIYF. The entire variable domain, with the rest obtained from reference TRBV18 and TRBJ1-3, is as follows: NAGVMQNPRHLVRRRGQEARLRCSPMKGHSHVYWYRQLPEEGLKFMVYLQKENIIDESGMPKERFSAEFPKEGPSILRIQQVVRGDSAAYFCASSRGTGYSGNTIYFGEGSWLTVV.

CDR3 protein: CASSQARGGLTETQYF. In nucleotides, the CDR3 is TGTGCCAGCAGCCAAGCGCGGGGGGGCCTTACAGAGACCCAGTACTTC. This chain connects TRBV3-1 (or the pseudogene TRBV3-2) to TRBJ2-5, with 9 bases identical to TRBD2. Germline V lookup: CDR1 LGHDT, CDR2 YNNKEL (reference sequence). The CDR3 loop spans 16 amino acids. Trimming removed 1 base from V and 4 bases from J; junction bases left unmatched: 7.

The rearrangement joins TRBV6-5 to TRBJ1-2; 11 nucleotides match TRBD1. V was clipped by 4 bases and J by 8 bases; unmatched bases: 6. The CDR3 covers 14 residues. Germline V gives CDR1 MNHEY, CDR2 SVGAGI. As DNA, the CDR3 is TGTGCCAGCAGTTCTGGACAGGGGGCTTTCGGCTACACCTTC. Translation gives CASSSGQGAFGYTF.

The rearrangement uses TRBV6-1 and TRBJ2-7; 9 bases fit TRBD1. The CDR3 is 16 residues long. Unmatched junction bases numbered 12, after V lost 3 bases and J lost 6 bases. CDR1 is MNHNS and CDR2 is SASEGT in the germline V gene. CDR3 nucleotide sequence: TGTGCCAGCAGTGAGGGACAGGGTATTTTTTTAGGCGAGCAGTACTTC. Translating it yields CASSEGQGIFLGEQYF.

This chain uses TRBV6-5 with TRBJ1-2, with TRBD1 as a possible D gene (6 bases). The CDR3 is made up of 15 amino acids. Germline V gene data show CDR1 as MNHEY and CDR2 as SVGAGI. Trimming removed 0 bases at V and 8 bases at J, with 16 bases between. CDR3 loop: CASSYSSGAPLGYTF. The DNA of the CDR3 is TGTGCCAGCAGTTACTCCTCAGGGGCTCCTCTGGGCTACACCTTC.

The CDR3 DNA follows: TGTGCCAGCACAAGTACCCGCGGGGAGCAGTACTTC. It encodes CASTSTRGEQYF. The genes are TRBV28 and TRBJ2-7, with D possibly TRBD2 on 5 matching bases. The V gene's germline CDR1 is MDHEN and CDR2 SYDVKM. The CDR3 runs to 12 residues. The V gene lost 7 bases and the J gene lost 7 bases, with 14 bases spanning the gap.

The V gene is TRBV6-2 or TRBV6-3, the J gene TRBJ2-2; 7 nucleotides match TRBD1. The ends lost 7 bases at V and 1 base at J; junction bases unmatched: 9. Germline CDR1 is MNHEY and CDR2 is SVGEGT. The CDR3 spans 16 residues. The chain's CDR3 is CASNPTGYGNTGELFF. The CDR3 nucleotides read TGTGCCAGCAACCCGACAGGGTATGGGAACACCGGGGAGCTGTTTTTT.

The chain couples TRBV6-2 or TRBV6-3 to TRBJ1-5, with unresolved D. The CDR3 has 14 amino acids. The germline V and J ends were trimmed by 2 bases and 5 bases, with 10 bases remaining between them. Germline assignment: CDR1 MNHEY and CDR2 SVGEGT. CDR3 in amino acids: CASSYGGGYQPQHF. As DNA, the CDR3 is TGTGCCAGCAGTTACGGCGGAGGGTATCAGCCCCAGCATTTT.

V gene TRBV11-2 combines with J gene TRBJ1-6; D is undetermined. CDR3 length equals 14 residues. The V end lost 5 bases, the J end lost 6 bases, and 11 bases lay between the germline ends. The germline CDR1 and CDR2 sequences are SGHAT and FQNNGV. DNA of the CDR3: TGTGCCAGCAGCCGCAGAGGAGTTAATTCACCCCTCCACTTT. Amino acids: CASSRRGVNSPLHF.

The V and J genes are TRBV19 and TRBJ2-7; TRBD1 matches at 10 bases. Trimming removed 5 bases from V and 6 bases from J; junction bases left unmatched: 7. Germline CDR1 reads LNHDA; CDR2 reads SQIVND (reference sequence). This CDR3 has 14 amino acids. In DNA, the CDR3 is TGTGCCAGTAGTCCCCGGGACAGGGGAGGCGAGCAGTACTTC. Its protein is CASSPRDRGGEQYF.